The following is a T cell receptor beta chain sequence with its context. The target antigen is unknown. The data were obtained in a study of identical twins. Study outcomes and limitations: Models predicted less out-of-frame TCR alpha sharing in monozygotic twins than was found.

This CDR3 is 15 amino acids long. Germline lookup yields CDR1 DFQATT and CDR2 SNEGSKA (reference sequence). Trimming took off 1 base at V and 2 bases at J, with 13 bases between the two ends. With template switching, a universal primer site was added, and the cDNA carried unique molecular identifiers. A single record per CDR3 protein comes from TCRdb applying MiXCR to the 5' RACE reads. Among approximately 550,000 distinct CDR3 sequences listed, about 20% were seen once. The sample also formed part of further work on yellow fever vaccine responses in identical twins. From that paper: The authors reported partly convergent, partly personalized vaccine responses in identical twins.

The TCR was taken from a woman under 30 in good health. The genes are TRBV20-1 and TRBJ2-3; D not resolved. Sample: CD4+ T cells sorted from blood. The CDR3 loop is CSARVTPALTDTQYF. Written as DNA, the CDR3 is TGCAGTGCTAGAGTTACCCCGGCACTCACAGATACGCAGTATTTT.